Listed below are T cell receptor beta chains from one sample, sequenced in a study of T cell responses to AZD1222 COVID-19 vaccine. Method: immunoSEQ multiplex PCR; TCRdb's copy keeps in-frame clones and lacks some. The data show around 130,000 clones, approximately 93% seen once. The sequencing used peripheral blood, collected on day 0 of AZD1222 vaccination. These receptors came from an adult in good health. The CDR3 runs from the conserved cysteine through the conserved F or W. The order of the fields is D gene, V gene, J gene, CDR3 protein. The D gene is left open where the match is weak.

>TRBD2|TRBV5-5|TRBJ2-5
CASSAGLAETQYF
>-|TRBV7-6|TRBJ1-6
CASSLGVSPLHF
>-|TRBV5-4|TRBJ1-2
CASSPIVNPGNGYTF
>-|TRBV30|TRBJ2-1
CAWSAGGQGEQFF
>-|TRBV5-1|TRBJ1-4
CASSERPATNEKLFF
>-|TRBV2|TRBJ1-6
CASNGRIYNSPLHF
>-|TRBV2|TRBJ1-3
CASSVEGPGSGNTIYF
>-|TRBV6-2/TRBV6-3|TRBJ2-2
CASSPDRSRQLRGELFF
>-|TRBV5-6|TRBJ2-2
CASSSDLGGTGELFF
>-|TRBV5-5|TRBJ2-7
CASSFSNRALYEQYF
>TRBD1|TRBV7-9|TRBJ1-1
CASSQGANTEAFF
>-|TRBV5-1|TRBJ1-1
CASRAGTVNTEAFF
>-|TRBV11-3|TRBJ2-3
CASSLGGPHTDTQYF
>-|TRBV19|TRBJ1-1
CASSIVGLTEAFF
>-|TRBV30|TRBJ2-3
CAWSVWGSTDTQYF
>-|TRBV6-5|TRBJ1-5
CASSPDSGSNQPQHF
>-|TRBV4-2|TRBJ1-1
CASSPEAAANTEAFF
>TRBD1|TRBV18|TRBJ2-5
CASSQNRGPRETQYF